In this sample, the clone carrying this T cell receptor (beta chain) turned up a few times. What it binds is not known. The data were taken from a study of blood T cells in healthy people across ages. Study-wide results and caveats: Higher diversity and more naive CD4+ cells were features of long-lived donors, compared to aged donors. It was not known whether donors were CMV positive (a possible confounder of expanded clonotype changes).

Samples each yielded at least 6 micrograms of total RNA. A sample-barcoded 5' primer and a J-beta primer mix were used in a second PCR of roughly 7 to 11 cycles. One entry per CDR3 protein, called by TCRdb with MiXCR from the 5' RACE reads. The table shows about 970,000 distinct CDR3 sequences, with roughly 51% occurring only once. The germline gives CDR1 SGHAT, CDR2 FQNNGV. This CDR3 is built from 17 residues. The V end was cut by 1 base, the J end by 4 bases, with 16 bases between. Material for sequencing was blood. The sequence was collected from an older woman in good health. The chain combines TRBV11-2 with TRBJ1-4; D is perhaps TRBD1 (5 bases). CDR3 nucleotide sequence: TGTGCCAGCAGCTTAGCCGGGACTGCCCGGGGTAATGAAAAACTGTTTTTT. Translated, it gives CASSLAGTARGNEKLFF.